Following are 12 T cell receptor beta chains from one sample sequenced in a study of T-cell memory formation after mild COVID-19. TCRdb redid the calling of the 5' RACE reads with MiXCR, one entry per CDR3 protein. The data show 200,000 to 250,000 distinct CDR3 sequences, with about 16% seen just once and 3.5% to 4% held by the top ten. The sample taken for sequencing was PBMCs or a T cell subset sorted from them (not recorded which). The receptors come from a man aged 18 to 30 who had mild COVID-19 (a few samples of this study predate the infection). Cell type and time point are not known.

The chain's CDR3 is CSATGGVSGELFF. The CDR3 bases are TGCAGTGCTACGGGGGGAGTTTCCGGGGAGCTGTTTTTT. The chain is built from TRBV20-1 and TRBJ2-2; 7 positions match TRBD2. Germline loops: CDR1 DFQATT, CDR2 SNEGSKA (reference sequence). The CDR3 has 13 amino acids. V gave up 4 bases and J gave up 6 bases; unmatched junction bases: 5.

This clonotype appeared a few times. V gene TRBV6-6 combines with J gene TRBJ1-4; TRBD1 matches at 7 bases. The length of the CDR3 is 17 residues. CDR1 is MNHNY, CDR2 SVGAGI, per germline (reference sequence). J lost 2 bases, V lost 3 bases, and 9 bases had no gene match. This chain's CDR3 is CASSYSTGVATNEKLFF. Written as DNA, the CDR3 is TGTGCCAGCAGTTATTCCACAGGGGTAGCGACTAATGAAAAACTGTTTTTT.

This chain joins TRBV6-2 or TRBV6-3 and TRBJ2-5; TRBD2 agrees at 7 bases. With V trimmed by 2 bases and J by 9 bases, 3 bases remained unmatched. Germline V gives CDR1 MNHEY, CDR2 SVGEGT. The CDR3 has 12 residues. This CDR3 is CASSYLSGAQYF. CDR3 sequence (DNA): TGTGCCAGCAGTTACCTAAGCGGGGCCCAGTACTTC.

Ten or more counts support this clonotype. V gene TRBV5-1 combines with J gene TRBJ2-2; D uncertain. Trimming pared 0 bases from V and 2 bases from J, leaving 11 bases between. CDR1 SGHRS and CDR2 YFSETQ come from the germline V gene. The CDR3 has 16 amino acids. Here the CDR3 reads CASSLVVGTNTGELFF. The CDR3, as DNA: TGCGCCAGCAGCTTGGTGGTAGGAACCAACACCGGGGAGCTGTTTTTT.

This chain connects TRBV9 to TRBJ1-2; unclear D gene. V lost 1 base to trimming and J lost 4 bases, with 11 bases between them. This CDR3 comprises 14 residues. Per germline, CDR1 SGDLS and CDR2 YYNGEE. The chain's CDR3 is CASSVSPTTYGYTF. The CDR3 coding sequence is TGTGCCAGCAGCGTATCCCCCACCACCTATGGCTACACCTTC.

The chain carries TRBV20-1 and TRBJ2-6, with TRBD2 matching 10 bases. The CDR3 spans 16 residues. Germline V gene sequence: CDR1 DFQATT, CDR2 SNEGSKA (reference sequence). The CDR3 protein is CSSGRGRFTGANVLTF. CDR3 bases: TGCAGCAGCGGGAGGGGGCGGTTTACTGGGGCCAACGTCCTGACTTTC.

This clonotype has a handful of counts. V and J are TRBV12-3 or TRBV12-4 and TRBJ1-3; D is ambiguous. The CDR3 contains 15 residues. The ends were cut back, 6 bases at V and 1 base at J, with 13 bases in the middle. The chain's CDR3 is CASRRTLTSGNTIYF. The DNA for the CDR3 is TGTGCCAGCAGGCGGACTCTCACTTCTGGAAACACCATATATTTT.

This clonotype has a handful of counts. This chain joins TRBV18 and TRBJ2-3; 8 bases are a match to TRBD2. The junction had 8 bases not matched to a gene; V was cut back by 4 bases and J by 2 bases. The CDR3 is 16 residues long. The germline CDR1 and CDR2 sequences are KGHSH and LQKENI. CDR3: CASSQLLAEPTDTQYF. Written as DNA, the CDR3 is TGTGCCAGCTCACAACTACTAGCGGAACCCACAGATACGCAGTATTTT.

In this sample, this clonotype turned up a few times. The chain combines TRBV4-3 with TRBJ1-4, with D possibly matching TRBD1 (6 bases). The CDR3 contains 17 residues. Deletions cut 5 bases from V and 0 bases from J, with 16 bases between. Germline V gives CDR1 LGHNA, CDR2 YSLEER. The chain's CDR3 is CASSSGVQGATNEKLFF. CDR3 DNA: TGCGCCAGCAGCAGTGGAGTACAGGGCGCAACTAATGAAAAACTGTTTTTT.

This clonotype was counted between two and nine times. The rearrangement uses TRBV7-2 and TRBJ1-6; D is uncertain. This CDR3 is built from 15 residues. Trimming removed 5 bases from V and 7 bases from J, with 15 bases in between. Germline V gives CDR1 SGHTA, CDR2 FQGNSA. CDR3 loop: CASSALPTPNSPLHF. CDR3 DNA: TGTGCCAGCAGCGCACTTCCCACTCCGAATTCACCCCTCCACTTT.

This clonotype has only a few counts. This chain uses TRBV6-5 with TRBJ2-5; D remains ambiguous. The germline CDR1 and CDR2 sequences are MNHEY and SVGAGI. CDR3 length equals 13 residues. The ends were cut back, 6 bases at V and 1 base at J, with 9 bases in the middle. The CDR3 DNA reads TGTGCCAGCAGCAAACAGCTCCAAGAGACCCAGTACTTC. Translation gives CASSKQLQETQYF.

This clonotype was observed many times. V and J are TRBV9 and TRBJ2-1; D is unresolved. Germline V gene lookup returns CDR1 SGDLS and CDR2 YYNGEE. Trimming took off 5 bases at V and 0 bases at J, with 9 bases between the two ends. The CDR3 spans 14 residues. The CDR3 DNA is TGTGCCAGCAGACCCCTGAGCTCCTACAATGAGCAGTTCTTC. Translation gives CASRPLSSYNEQFF.